The 7 T cell receptor beta chains listed next were all sequenced from one sample in a study of T-cell reconstitution after alpha-beta-depleted transplantation in children. Using unique molecular identifiers, the investigators prepared the TCRbeta library. TCRdb re-called the PCR reads through MiXCR, storing one row per CDR3 protein. The data contain about 500,000 distinct CDR3 sequences, around a third of them singletons. The sequences come from PBMCs from the stem cell graft donor, collected from the stem cell graft. The receptors were sampled from a human donor who donated a stem cell graft to a child with aplastic anemia.

The CDR3 here is CASSVDDFQPQHF. The CDR3 DNA reads TGTGCCAGCAGCGTAGACGATTTTCAGCCCCAGCATTTT. The chain combines TRBV9 with TRBJ1-5, with D unclear. The CDR3 is 13 amino acids. Germline lookup yields CDR1 SGDLS and CDR2 YYNGEE. V lost 0 bases, J lost 6 bases, and 7 bases lay in between.

The genes are TRBV27 and TRBJ2-1; TRBD1 matches 10 bases. CDR3 length equals 14 residues. Germline CDR1 reads MNHEY; CDR2 reads SMNVEV (reference sequence). Germline trimming cut 5 bases from V and 8 bases from J; bases unmatched to any gene: 6. The DNA of the CDR3 is TGTGCCAGCAGTCAGGGACAGGGGTTCGATGAGCAGTTCTTC. It encodes CASSQGQGFDEQFF.

The chain combines TRBV5-1 with TRBJ2-4, with D perhaps being TRBD1 or TRBD2 (7 bases each). The CDR3 runs to 19 residues. The germline V gene has CDR1 SGHRS and CDR2 YFSETQ. Trimming removed 0 bases at V and 0 bases at J, with 19 bases between. As DNA, the CDR3 is TGCGCCAGCAGCTTGGCCCTTACAGACAGGGAGGGAGCCAAAAACATTCAGTACTTC. This codes for CASSLALTDREGAKNIQYF.

The chain employs TRBV29-1 and TRBJ1-1, with TRBD1 identical over 7 bases. The CDR3 covers 13 residues. Germline lookup yields CDR1 SQVTM and CDR2 ANQGSEA. The V segment lost 6 bases and the J segment 1 base; nucleotides outside the gene matches: 5. CDR3 protein: CSVKGQQNTEAFF. DNA for the CDR3: TGCAGCGTAAAGGGACAGCAGAACACTGAAGCTTTCTTT.

This clonotype was detected a few times. The chain joins TRBV7-3 to TRBJ2-1; 7 bases agree with TRBD2. This CDR3 spans 15 amino acids. V shed 0 bases and J 7 bases; nucleotides not matched to a gene: 6. Germline CDR1 reads SGHTA; CDR2 reads FQGTGA. CDR3 bases: TGTGCCAGCAGCTTAACGGGGGAGGGTTTTAATGAGCAGTTCTTC. This gives the protein CASSLTGEGFNEQFF.

The J gene is TRBJ2-1, the V gene TRBV12-3 or TRBV12-4; 8 bases fit TRBD2. V trimming: 10 bases; J trimming: 4 bases; junction bases outside the gene matches: 24. This CDR3 is built from 19 residues. The CDR3 is CAICLEGGTLAEPYNEQFF. The CDR3 nucleotides read TGTGCCATCTGTTTGGAGGGGGGGACACTAGCGGAGCCATACAATGAGCAGTTCTTC.

This clonotype was detected a few times. The rearrangement joins TRBV15 to TRBJ2-3; D is perhaps TRBD1 or TRBD2 (5 bases each). The ends were cut back, 1 base at V and 0 bases at J, with 20 bases in the middle. The CDR3 has 19 amino acids. Germline V lookup: CDR1 LNHNV, CDR2 YYDKDF (reference sequence). The DNA for the CDR3 is TGTGCCACCAGCAGAGCAGGGCGCGGGCCCTCTTCTAGCACAGATACGCAGTATTTT. The encoded protein is CATSRAGRGPSSSTDTQYF. Using reference TRBV15 and TRBJ2-3 for the parts outside the CDR3, the full variable domain is DAMVIQNPRYQVTQFGKPVTLSCSQTLNHNVMYWYQQKSSQAPKLLFHYYDKDFNNEADTPDNFQSRRPNTSFCFLDIRSPGLGDTAMYLCATSRAGRGPSSSTDTQYFGPGTRLTVL.